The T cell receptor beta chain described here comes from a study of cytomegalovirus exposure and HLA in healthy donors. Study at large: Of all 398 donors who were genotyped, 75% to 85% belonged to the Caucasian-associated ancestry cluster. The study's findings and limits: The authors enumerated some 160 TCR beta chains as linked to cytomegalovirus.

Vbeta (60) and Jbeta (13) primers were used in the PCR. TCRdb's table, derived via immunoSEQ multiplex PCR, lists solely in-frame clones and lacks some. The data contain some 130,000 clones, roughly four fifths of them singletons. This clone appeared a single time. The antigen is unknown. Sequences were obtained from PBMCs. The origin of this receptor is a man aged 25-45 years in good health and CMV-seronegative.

This CDR3 reads CASSDRQARYF. The CDR3 DNA follows: TGTGCCAGCAGTGACCGACAGGCAAGGTATTTT. The chain is built from TRBV28 and TRBJ1-3; D is possibly TRBD1 (6 bases). The V end lost 5 bases, the J end lost 16 bases, and 15 bases lay between the germline ends. Germline V CDR1 and CDR2: MDHEN, SYDVKM. CDR3 length: 11 residues. Together with reference TRBV28 and TRBJ1-3, the CDR3 gives the full variable domain: DVKVTQSSRYLVKRTGEKVFLECVQDMDHENMFWYRQDPGLGLRLIYFSYDVKMKEKGDIPEGYSVSREKKERFSLILESASTNQTSMYLCASSDRQARYFGEGSWLTVV.